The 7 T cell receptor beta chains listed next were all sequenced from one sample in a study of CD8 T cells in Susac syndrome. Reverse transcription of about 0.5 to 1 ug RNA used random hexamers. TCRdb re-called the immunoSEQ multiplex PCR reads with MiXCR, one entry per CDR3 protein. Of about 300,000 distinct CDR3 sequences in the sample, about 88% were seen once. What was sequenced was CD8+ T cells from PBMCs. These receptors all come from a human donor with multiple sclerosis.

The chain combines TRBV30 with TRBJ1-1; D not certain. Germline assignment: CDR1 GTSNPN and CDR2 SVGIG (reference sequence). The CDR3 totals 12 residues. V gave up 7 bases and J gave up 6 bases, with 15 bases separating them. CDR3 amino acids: CAYQRVGAEAFF. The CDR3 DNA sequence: TGTGCCTACCAAAGGGTGGGCGCTGAAGCTTTCTTT.

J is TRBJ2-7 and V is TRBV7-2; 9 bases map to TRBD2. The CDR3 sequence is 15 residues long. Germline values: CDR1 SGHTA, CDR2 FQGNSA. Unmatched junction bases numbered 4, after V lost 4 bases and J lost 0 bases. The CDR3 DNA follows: TGTGCCAGCAGCTACGGACTAGCGTTCTCCTACGAGCAGTACTTC. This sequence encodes CASSYGLAFSYEQYF.

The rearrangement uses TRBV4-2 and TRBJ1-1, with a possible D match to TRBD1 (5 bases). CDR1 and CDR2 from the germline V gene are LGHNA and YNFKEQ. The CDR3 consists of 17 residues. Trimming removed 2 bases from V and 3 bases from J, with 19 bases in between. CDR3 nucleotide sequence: TGTGCCAGCAGCCAATTAGGAGAAATGGGGCGGGACACTGAAGCTTTCTTT. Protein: CASSQLGEMGRDTEAFF.

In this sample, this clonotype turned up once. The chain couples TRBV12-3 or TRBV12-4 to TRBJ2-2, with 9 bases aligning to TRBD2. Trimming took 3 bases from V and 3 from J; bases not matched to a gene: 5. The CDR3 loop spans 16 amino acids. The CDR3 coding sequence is TGTGCCAGCAGTTTTGGAGCGGGGGGCCACACCGGGGAGCTGTTTTTT. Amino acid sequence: CASSFGAGGHTGELFF.

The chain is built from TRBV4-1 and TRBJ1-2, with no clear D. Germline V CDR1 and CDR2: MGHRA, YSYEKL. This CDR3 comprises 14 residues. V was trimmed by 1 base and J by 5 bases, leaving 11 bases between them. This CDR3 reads CASSQVQSLYGYTF. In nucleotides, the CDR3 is TGCGCCAGCAGCCAAGTCCAGAGCTTATATGGCTACACCTTC.

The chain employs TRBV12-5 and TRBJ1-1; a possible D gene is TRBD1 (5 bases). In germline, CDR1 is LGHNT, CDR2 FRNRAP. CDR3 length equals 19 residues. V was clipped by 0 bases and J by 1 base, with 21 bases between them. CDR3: CASGLVLRQTPTKNTEAFF. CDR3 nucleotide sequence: TGTGCTAGTGGTTTGGTATTAAGACAGACGCCCACCAAGAACACTGAAGCTTTCTTT.

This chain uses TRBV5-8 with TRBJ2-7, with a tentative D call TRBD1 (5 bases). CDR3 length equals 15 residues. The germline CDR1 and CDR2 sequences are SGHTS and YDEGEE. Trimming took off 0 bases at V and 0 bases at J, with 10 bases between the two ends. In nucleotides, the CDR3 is TGTGCCAGCAGCTTGGTACAGGCGACCTCCTACGAGCAGTACTTC. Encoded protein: CASSLVQATSYEQYF. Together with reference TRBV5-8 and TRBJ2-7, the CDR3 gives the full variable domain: EAGVTQSPTHLIKTRGQQATLRCSPISGHTSVYWYQQALGLGLQFLLWYDEGEERNRGNFPPRFSGRQFPNYSSELNVNALELEDSALYLCASSLVQATSYEQYFGPGTRLTVT.